The present T cell receptor beta chain was sequenced within a study of synovial regulatory T cells in juvenile arthritis. This CDR3 is built from 13 residues. This entry has no DNA. Germline V CDR1 and CDR2: SNHLY, FYNNEI. The data were produced by immunoSEQ multiplex PCR, yet TCRdb's version contains in-frame clones alone and is incomplete. The table lists 9,000 to 10,000 clones, with 0.6% to 0.75% in the top ten. This chain connects TRBV2 to TRBJ1-5; TCRdb's D call of TRBD1 is untestable without DNA. The clonotype comes from a donor aged 2-35 years with juvenile idiopathic arthritis. The sequencing input was Treg cells from blood. Regarding subset: remaining (HLA-DR-negative) circulating blood Treg cells. CDR3 sequence reads: CASKRTGAQPQHF.